Presented here are 16 T cell receptor beta chains from one specimen sequenced in a study of blood T cell repertoires in COVID-19 (dated by TCRdb to 2020 to 2022). Libraries were made using the immunoSEQ multiplex PCR assay. What TCRdb holds here is the immuneACCESS table cut down to in-frame rearrangements. Part of the clones is not present; checked against another copy, under half of the missing clones reflect an unresolved V gene, and the others are unexplained. This sample holds 250,000 to 350,000 clones; roughly nine tenths were observed only once. The leading ten clones occupy around 5.9% of the sample. The sequenced material came from PBMCs or T cells enriched from blood (not recorded which). The receptor set was obtained from a woman aged 30 to 39 who had recovered from COVID-19.

The chain is built from TRBV7-9 and TRBJ1-1; unclear D gene. The germline V gene encodes CDR1 SEHNR and CDR2 FQNEAQ (reference sequence). The V gene lost 4 bases and the J gene lost 1 base, with 16 bases spanning the gap. The length of the CDR3 is 16 residues. The CDR3 region is CASSSETHAGNTEAFF. CDR3 in DNA: TGTGCCAGCAGCTCGGAGACTCACGCCGGGAACACTGAAGCTTTCTTT.

This clone was found once. Other DNA sequences in this specimen translate into the identical CDR3. This sequence joins TRBV19 and TRBJ1-2, with D unresolved. V gave up 5 bases and J gave up 2 bases, with 9 bases separating them. The CDR3 is made up of 13 amino acids. CDR1 and CDR2 (germline): LNHDA, SQIVND (reference sequence). The CDR3 is CASSLDSNYGYTF. The CDR3, as DNA: TGTGCCAGTAGTCTCGACTCCAACTATGGCTACACCTTC.

This clone has just one count. The chain joins TRBV5-1 to TRBJ2-3; 7 bases match TRBD1. The CDR3 covers 13 residues. CDR1 and CDR2 from the germline V gene are SGHRS and YFSETQ. With V trimmed by 5 bases and J by 2 bases, 2 bases remained unmatched. The CDR3 here is CASRDRDTDTQYF. DNA for the CDR3: TGCGCCAGCAGAGACAGGGACACAGATACGCAGTATTTT.

J is TRBJ2-1 and V is TRBV5-5; 13 bases map to TRBD2. CDR1 is SGHKS and CDR2 is YYEKEE in the germline V gene (reference sequence). The CDR3 is made up of 15 amino acids. Trimming cost V 4 bases and J 6 bases; bases outside gene matches: 4. The CDR3 DNA sequence: TGTGCCAGCAGCCCACTAGCGGGGGGGCTCAATGAGCAGTTCTTC. Translated, it gives CASSPLAGGLNEQFF.

The V gene is TRBV6-2 or TRBV6-3, the J gene TRBJ2-1; 7 bases map to TRBD1. The CDR3 has 17 amino acids. The germline V gene has CDR1 MNHEY and CDR2 SVGEGT. V lost 2 bases to trimming and J lost 0 bases; unmatched junction nucleotides: 7. CDR3 protein: CASSYARHRGSYNEQFF. The CDR3, as DNA: TGTGCCAGCAGTTACGCGAGACACAGGGGCTCCTACAATGAGCAGTTCTTC.

This clone was counted a single time. The V gene is TRBV18, the J gene TRBJ2-7; D possibly corresponds to TRBD1 (5 bases). With 4 bases removed from V and 0 bases from J, the gap between germline ends came to 13 bases. The germline gives CDR1 KGHSH, CDR2 LQKENI. CDR3 length equals 15 residues. DNA for the CDR3: TGTGCCAGCTCACGAGGACATCTAAGCTCCTACGAGCAGTACTTC. Amino acids: CASSRGHLSSYEQYF. Together with reference TRBV18 and TRBJ2-7, the CDR3 gives the full variable domain: NAGVMQNPRHLVRRRGQEARLRCSPMKGHSHVYWYRQLPEEGLKFMVYLQKENIIDESGMPKERFSAEFPKEGPSILRIQQVVRGDSAAYFCASSRGHLSSYEQYFGPGTRLTVT.

The genes are TRBV9 and TRBJ1-6, with D possibly matching TRBD1 (6 bases). Trimming cost V 0 bases and J 8 bases, with 15 bases left between them. This CDR3 spans 16 amino acids. Germline CDR1 SGDLS, CDR2 YYNGEE. The CDR3 DNA is TGTGCCAGCAGCGTAGGGCACAGGGAGACGGATTCACCCCTCCACTTT. It yields the protein CASSVGHRETDSPLHF.

This clone was counted a single time. The V gene is TRBV4-1, the J gene TRBJ1-1, with D uncertain. Germline V gene lookup returns CDR1 MGHRA and CDR2 YSYEKL. V lost 1 base and J lost 1, with 19 bases in between. The length of the CDR3 is 18 residues. CDR3 sequence (DNA): TGCGCCAGCAGCCAAGGACATATAGGTCCCCGGGGGAACACTGAAGCTTTCTTT. Its translation: CASSQGHIGPRGNTEAFF.

The V call is TRBV5-5, the J call TRBJ2-1; D ambiguous. V was clipped by 2 bases and J by 4 bases, with 13 bases between them. CDR1 is SGHKS, CDR2 YYEKEE, per germline (reference sequence). The CDR3 contains 15 residues. The CDR3 bases are TGTGCCAGCAGCTTTGGGCCAGCACAATACAATGAGCAGTTCTTC. This translates into CASSFGPAQYNEQFF.

The chain carries TRBV9 and TRBJ1-1; 7 bases align to TRBD1. Germline loops: CDR1 SGDLS, CDR2 YYNGEE. After removal of 4 bases from V and 1 base from J, the junction contained 4 bases not matched to a gene. The CDR3 is made up of 14 amino acids. The CDR3: CASSTGTANTEAFF. The CDR3 region has the DNA TGTGCCAGCAGCACTGGGACAGCGAACACTGAAGCTTTCTTT.

The chain is built from TRBV12-3 or TRBV12-4 and TRBJ1-2; 7 nucleotides agree with TRBD1. V shed 5 bases, J shed 10 bases, and the junction held 4 bases outside the gene matches. The CDR3 extends over 11 amino acids. CDR3 loop: CASSPTGNYTF. CDR3 bases: TGTGCCAGCAGTCCGACAGGGAACTACACCTTC.

The rearrangement uses TRBV7-6 and TRBJ1-2, with D possibly being TRBD1 (5 bases). In germline, CDR1 is SGHVS, CDR2 FNYEAQ. V lost 1 base to trimming and J lost 3 bases, with 12 bases between them. The CDR3 runs 15 residues. CDR3 sequence: CASSLEGRADYGYTF. CDR3 DNA sequence: TGTGCCAGCAGCTTAGAAGGCAGGGCGGACTATGGCTACACCTTC.

The genes are TRBV29-1 and TRBJ1-2; 7 positions agree with TRBD1. The CDR3 is made up of 18 amino acids. V shed 1 base, J shed 4 bases, and the junction held 18 bases outside the gene matches. Germline loops: CDR1 SQVTM, CDR2 ANQGSEA. This CDR3 is CSVEGGSGMAGGFYGYTF. The CDR3 nucleotides read TGCAGCGTTGAAGGAGGGTCGGGGATGGCAGGGGGATTCTATGGCTACACCTTC. Supplemented by reference TRBV29-1 and TRBJ1-2, the full variable domain reads SAVISQKPSRDICQRGTSLTIQCQVDSQVTMMFWYRQQPGQSLTLIATANQGSEATYESGFVIDKFPISRPNLTFSTLTVSNMSPEDSSIYLCSVEGGSGMAGGFYGYTFGSGTRLTVV.

This chain links TRBV27 with TRBJ2-7; the match to TRBD1 covers 11 bases. CDR1 MNHEY and CDR2 SMNVEV come from the germline V gene (reference sequence). The CDR3 contains 15 residues. V lost 5 bases to trimming and J lost 3 bases; unmatched junction nucleotides: 6. Written as DNA, the CDR3 is TGTGCCAGCAGTCGGGGGACAGGGGGAAACTACGAGCAGTACTTC. This gives the protein CASSRGTGGNYEQYF.

This chain connects TRBV19 to TRBJ1-5; 9 bases align to TRBD1. Germline loops: CDR1 LNHDA, CDR2 SQIVND (reference sequence). The CDR3 is made up of 16 amino acids. V was pared by 5 bases and J by 2 bases, with 7 bases of the junction left unmatched. CDR3 in amino acids: CASSVMNRGRNQPQHF. The CDR3 DNA follows: TGTGCCAGTAGTGTAATGAACAGGGGGCGCAATCAGCCCCAGCATTTT.

The V gene is TRBV7-2, the J gene TRBJ2-1, with 10 bases matching TRBD2. Germline CDR1 is SGHTA and CDR2 is FQGNSA. The CDR3 is 13 amino acids. V lost 4 bases, J lost 7 bases, and 1 base stayed unmatched. The CDR3, as DNA: TGTGCCAGCAGCTCGGGACTAGCGAATGAGCAGTTCTTC. It translates to CASSSGLANEQFF.